This T cell receptor beta chain was documented in a study of shared clonotypes between healthy human individuals. This CDR3 region has 17 residues. The V gene end was trimmed by 5 bases and the J gene end by 0 bases; junction bases not matched to a gene: 12. Germline lookup yields CDR1 SEHNR and CDR2 FQNEAQ (reference sequence). Assay: immunoSEQ multiplex PCR; the TCRdb copy retains only in-frame clones and omits some. The profile shows millions of clones, about 95% of them singletons. Terminally differentiated effector memory CD45RA+ cells were excluded by CCR7 positive selection of CD45RO-negative cells.

The receptor comes from a young man in good health. Sequences were obtained from naive CD8+ T cells sorted from blood. The chain recombines TRBV7-9 with TRBJ2-7, with TRBD2 identical over 8 bases. The CDR3 loop is CASSPWDSGTSSYEQYF. CDR3 DNA sequence: TGTGCCAGCAGCCCGTGGGATAGCGGGACCAGCTCCTACGAGCAGTACTTC.